The rows below give T cell receptor beta chains drawn from one sample of a study of patients and donors after allogeneic stem cell transplantation. TCRdb independently ran MiXCR on the RT-PCR reads; one entry per CDR3 protein. Of 410,000 or so distinct CDR3 sequences listed, around 15% were seen once; the top ten hold 6.5% to 7.5%. Sequences were obtained from blood, either unsorted or a sorted T cell fraction (not recorded which). These receptors were obtained from a human donor who was either an allogeneic HSCT recipient or a stem cell or donor lymphocyte infusion donor (not recorded which). It is not recorded whose cells these are; they may come from a transplant donor. Both conserved end residues are part of each CDR3. The D gene is left open where the match is weak. Clone sizes are given selectively: once, few, many, or a class where the clone is expanded.

V,D,size,J,DNA,CDR3
TRBV9,-,few,TRBJ2-1,TGTGCCAGCAGCGTATATGGTACTATTGAGCAGTTCTTC,CASSVYGTIEQFF
TRBV11-3,-,-,TRBJ2-1,TGTGCCAGCACCCGTCGGGGCGAAACCTCCTACAATGAGCAGTTCTTC,CASTRRGETSYNEQFF
TRBV30,-,-,TRBJ2-7,TGTGCCTGGAGGCCGAGTGGGTACGAGCAGTACTTC,CAWRPSGYEQYF
TRBV12-3/TRBV12-4,-,few,TRBJ2-5,TGTGCCAGCAGTTATGGGGGATCTTTGTACCAAGAGACCCAGTACTTC,CASSYGGSLYQETQYF
TRBV18,-,-,TRBJ1-5,TGTGCCAGCTCACCACCGATCCAACCGGGTCAGCCCCAGCATTTT,CASSPPIQPGQPQHF
TRBV12-3/TRBV12-4,-,many,TRBJ2-3,TGTGCCACGGGAACAGATACGCAGTATTTT,CATGTDTQYF
TRBV12-3/TRBV12-4,TRBD1,few,TRBJ2-7,TGTGCCAGCACCGGAGGGACAGGGGGCCAGTACTTC,CASTGGTGGQYF
TRBV14,-,-,TRBJ2-5,TGTGCCAGCAGCCCAGGGGGGCGACAAGAGACCCAGTACTTC,CASSPGGRQETQYF
TRBV7-8,-,few,TRBJ1-5,TGTGCCAGCAGCTTAGAGAGCTTACGGCAGAATCAGCCCCAGCATTTT,CASSLESLRQNQPQHF
TRBV3-1,-,-,TRBJ1-1,TGTGCCAGCAGCCACTCCATGCAGGGCCCGAGGAACACTGAAGCTTTCTTT,CASSHSMQGPRNTEAFF
TRBV5-1,-,many,TRBJ2-1,TGCGCCAGCAGCCCCGGGAGCGGCAATGAGCAGTTCTTC,CASSPGSGNEQFF
TRBV13,TRBD1,-,TRBJ2-7,TGTGCCAGCAGCTTACAAGGGGGCAGTGAGGCTTACGAGCAGTACTTC,CASSLQGGSEAYEQYF
TRBV19,-,few,TRBJ1-2,TGTGCCAGTAGTATATCTTTGGGGGCTAACTATGGCTACACCTTC,CASSISLGANYGYTF
TRBV9,TRBD1,few,TRBJ1-2,TGTGCCAGCAGCGTCCGGGACAGAGCCTTGGGCTATGGCTACACCTTC,CASSVRDRALGYGYTF
TRBV6-2/TRBV6-3,-,many,TRBJ2-1,TGTGCCAGCAGCGCGTTGTTCTCCTACAATGAGCAGTTCTTC,CASSALFSYNEQFF
TRBV5-1,TRBD1,few,TRBJ1-2,TGCGCCAGCAGCTTGGCCAGGGGGACAGAGGGTTACTATGGCTACACCTTC,CASSLARGTEGYYGYTF
TRBV7-9,TRBD2,few,TRBJ2-7,TGTGCCAGCAGCTTTCGTGGGACTAGCTTCCCCGAGCAGTACTTC,CASSFRGTSFPEQYF
TRBV7-2,-,-,TRBJ1-1,TGTGCCAGCAGCTTCATCCCGGGGGATGAAGCTTTCTTT,CASSFIPGDEAFF
TRBV10-3,TRBD2,few,TRBJ2-7,TGTGCCATCAGTGAGTCCCGGCCTAGCGGTTTACGAGGGGAGTACTTC,CAISESRPSGLRGEYF
TRBV20-1,-,-,TRBJ2-1,TGCAGTGCTGTGCGGTTCGGGGCGGACGCATACAATGAGCAGTTCTTC,CSAVRFGADAYNEQFF
TRBV5-5,-,many,TRBJ1-1,TGTGCCAGCAGCCCCCTGGGGGAAGGGCGCACTGAAGCTTTCTTT,CASSPLGEGRTEAFF
TRBV7-2,-,-,TRBJ2-7,TGTGCCAGCAGCTCCCCGCCCTCGAGGGTCTACGAGCAGTACTTC,CASSSPPSRVYEQYF
TRBV20-1,TRBD1,few,TRBJ1-5,TGCAGTGCTAGAGTTGGGACAGGGAGGCAGCCCCAGCATTTT,CSARVGTGRQPQHF
TRBV3-1,TRBD2,-,TRBJ2-7,TGTGCCAGCAGCCAAGGTAGCGGGAGAGGCGAGCAGTACTTC,CASSQGSGRGEQYF
TRBV27,-,-,TRBJ2-4,TGTGCCAGCAGTTCAAAACAGATAGCCAAAAACATTCAGTACTTC,CASSSKQIAKNIQYF
TRBV5-1,-,-,TRBJ2-5,TGCGCCAGCAGCCCGGTCGGCCGGGAGACCCAGTACTTC,CASSPVGRETQYF
TRBV20-1,TRBD2,few,TRBJ2-1,TGCAGTGCACCGACGGGGGGGGCCTACAATGAGCAGTTCTTC,CSAPTGGAYNEQFF
TRBV7-7,TRBD1,-,TRBJ2-1,TGTGCTAGCAGCTTAGATTCGGGACAGCCTTACAATGAGCAGTTCTTC,CASSLDSGQPYNEQFF
TRBV12-3/TRBV12-4,TRBD2,many,TRBJ2-3,TGTGCCAGCAGTCCTGGGACTAGCGGGAGGGCAGATACGCAGTATTTT,CASSPGTSGRADTQYF
TRBV30,-,-,TRBJ1-6,TGTGCCTGGAGTGTACGCCCACAGGCGAATAATTCACCCCTCCACTTT,CAWSVRPQANNSPLHF
TRBV7-3,TRBD1,few,TRBJ1-5,TGTGCCAGCGGCGACTGGGACAGACAGTATCAGCCCCAGCATTTT,CASGDWDRQYQPQHF
TRBV5-1,-,-,TRBJ1-2,TGCGCCAGCAGCCCTCAGACCCGGGCAGGGGACTATGGCTACACCTTC,CASSPQTRAGDYGYTF
TRBV3-1,-,few,TRBJ2-5,TGTGCCAGCAGCCAATGGACGTCCCAAGAGACCCAGTACTTC,CASSQWTSQETQYF
TRBV2,-,few,TRBJ1-6,TGTGCCAGCAGTGAAGGAGATGCGCCCCTCCACTTT,CASSEGDAPLHF
TRBV20-1,TRBD2,few,TRBJ2-2,TGCAGTGTTGGGACTAAGAGGGACACCGGGGAGCTGTTTTTT,CSVGTKRDTGELFF
TRBV5-6,TRBD1,-,TRBJ2-7,TGTGCCAGCAGCTTTAGGCGTCCAAGGGACAGTAACGAGCAGTACTTC,CASSFRRPRDSNEQYF
TRBV20-1,-,-,TRBJ2-7,TGCAGTGCTAGCGGGGGTCCCGAGCAGTACTTC,CSASGGPEQYF
TRBV29-1,-,many,TRBJ2-6,TGCAGCGTTGGACAGGGAGGGACTGGGGCCAACGTCCTGACTTTC,CSVGQGGTGANVLTF
TRBV9,TRBD2,few,TRBJ2-3,TGTGCCAGCAGCACCCGGGGGGCAGATACGCAGTATTTT,CASSTRGADTQYF
TRBV12-3/TRBV12-4,-,-,TRBJ1-5,TGTGCCAGCAGTTTGGGGGTCGCACCTGGGCAGCCCCAGCATTTT,CASSLGVAPGQPQHF
TRBV20-1,TRBD1,many,TRBJ2-7,TGCAGTGCTAGAGGGAACAGGGGAGTCCCCTACGAGCAGTACTTC,CSARGNRGVPYEQYF
TRBV5-1,-,few,TRBJ2-1,TGCGCCAGCTCTTTGTCGGCAGGGAACAATGAGCAGATCTTC,CASSLSAGNNEQIF
TRBV11-3,-,-,TRBJ2-2,TGTGCCAGCACCATGAACACCGGGGAGCTGTTTTTT,CASTMNTGELFF
TRBV15,-,many,TRBJ2-1,TGTGCCACCAGCAGAGTAAGACTCGGCCATGAGCAGTTCTTC,CATSRVRLGHEQFF
TRBV12-3/TRBV12-4,TRBD2,many,TRBJ2-1,TGTGCCAGCAGTTTAGCGGAGGGACTACGAGAGCAGTTCTTC,CASSLAEGLREQFF
TRBV4-2,TRBD2,few,TRBJ2-3,TGTGCCAGCAGCCTGCACCAGCGGGACCCAGATACGCAGTATTTT,CASSLHQRDPDTQYF
TRBV29-1,-,few,TRBJ2-1,TGCAGCGTTGAGCCCGGAGGCTCCTACAATGAGCAGTTCTTC,CSVEPGGSYNEQFF
TRBV5-6,TRBD1,-,TRBJ2-1,TGTGCCAGCAGTTCTGGGTGGGACAGGGGAAAATACAATGAGCAGTTCTTC,CASSSGWDRGKYNEQFF
TRBV7-2,-,few,TRBJ2-7,TGTGCCAGCAGCCCAGGACCCAAGTATAGCGAGCAGTACTTC,CASSPGPKYSEQYF